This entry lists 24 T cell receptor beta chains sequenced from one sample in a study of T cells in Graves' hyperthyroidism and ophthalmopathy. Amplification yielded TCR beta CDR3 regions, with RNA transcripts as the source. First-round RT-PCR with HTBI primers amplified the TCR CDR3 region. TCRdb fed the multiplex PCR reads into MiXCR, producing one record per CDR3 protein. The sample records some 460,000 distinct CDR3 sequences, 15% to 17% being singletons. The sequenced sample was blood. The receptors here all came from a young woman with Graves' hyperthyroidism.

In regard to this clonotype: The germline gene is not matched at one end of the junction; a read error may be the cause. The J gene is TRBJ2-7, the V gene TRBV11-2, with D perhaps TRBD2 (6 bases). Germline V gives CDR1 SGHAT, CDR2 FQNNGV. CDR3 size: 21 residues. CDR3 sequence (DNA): TGTACCAGCAGCTTGAATAGGAGGGTACCCTCGGCCTGGGGCCCCTCCTACGAGCAGTACTTC. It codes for CTSSLNRRVPSAWGPSYEQYF.

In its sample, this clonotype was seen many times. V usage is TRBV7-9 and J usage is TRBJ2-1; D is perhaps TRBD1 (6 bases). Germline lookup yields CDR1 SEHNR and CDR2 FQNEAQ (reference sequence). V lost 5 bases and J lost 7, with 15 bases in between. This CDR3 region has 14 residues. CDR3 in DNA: TGTGCCAGCAGCGGAAGTTACAGGGCGAATGAGCAGTTCTTC. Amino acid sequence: CASSGSYRANEQFF.

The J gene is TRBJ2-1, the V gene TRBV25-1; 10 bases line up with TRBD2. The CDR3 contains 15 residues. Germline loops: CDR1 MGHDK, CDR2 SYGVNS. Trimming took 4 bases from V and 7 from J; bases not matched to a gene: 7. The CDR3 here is CASSVPAGGGNEQFF. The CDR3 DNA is TGTGCCAGCAGTGTCCCAGCGGGAGGGGGGAATGAGCAGTTCTTC.

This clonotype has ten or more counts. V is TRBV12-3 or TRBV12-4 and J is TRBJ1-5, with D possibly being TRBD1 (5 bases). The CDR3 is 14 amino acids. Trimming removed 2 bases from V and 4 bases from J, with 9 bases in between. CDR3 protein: CASSLQRGNQPQHF. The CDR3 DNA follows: TGTGCCAGCAGTTTACAGCGGGGGAATCAGCCCCAGCATTTT.

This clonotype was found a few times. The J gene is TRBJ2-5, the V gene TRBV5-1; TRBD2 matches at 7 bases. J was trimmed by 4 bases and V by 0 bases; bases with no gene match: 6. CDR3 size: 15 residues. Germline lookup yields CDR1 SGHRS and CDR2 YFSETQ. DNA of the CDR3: TGCGCCAGCAGCTTGGTGACGGGGGGATTAGAGACCCAGTACTTC. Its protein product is CASSLVTGGLETQYF.

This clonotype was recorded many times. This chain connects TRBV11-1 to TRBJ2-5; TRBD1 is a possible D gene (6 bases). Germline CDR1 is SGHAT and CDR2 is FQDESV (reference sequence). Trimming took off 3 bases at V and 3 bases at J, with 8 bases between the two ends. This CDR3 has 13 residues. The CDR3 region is CASSFKGEETQYF. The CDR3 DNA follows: TGTGCCAGCAGCTTTAAGGGGGAAGAGACCCAGTACTTC.

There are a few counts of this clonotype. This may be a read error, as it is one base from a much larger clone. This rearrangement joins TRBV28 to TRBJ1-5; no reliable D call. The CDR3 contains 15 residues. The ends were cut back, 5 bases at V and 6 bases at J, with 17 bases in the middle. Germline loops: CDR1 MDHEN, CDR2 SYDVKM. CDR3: CASSPRRSLGQPQHF. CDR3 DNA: TGTGCCAGCAGTCCCCGCAGGAGCCTAGGTCAGCCCCAGCATTTT.

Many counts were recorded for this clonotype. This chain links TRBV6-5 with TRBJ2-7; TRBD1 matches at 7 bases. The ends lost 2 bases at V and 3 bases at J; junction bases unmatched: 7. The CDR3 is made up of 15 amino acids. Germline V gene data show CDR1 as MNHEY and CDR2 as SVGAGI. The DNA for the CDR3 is TGTGCCAGCAGTTACGGGGCAGGGGGTTTCTACGAGCAGTACTTC. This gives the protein CASSYGAGGFYEQYF.

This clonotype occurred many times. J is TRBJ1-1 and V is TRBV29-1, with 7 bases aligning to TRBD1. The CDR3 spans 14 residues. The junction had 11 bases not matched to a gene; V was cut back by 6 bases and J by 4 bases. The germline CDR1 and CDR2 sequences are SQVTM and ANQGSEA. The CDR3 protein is CSVGPGTALTEAFF. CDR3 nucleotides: TGCAGCGTGGGTCCCGGGACAGCGCTCACTGAAGCTTTCTTT.

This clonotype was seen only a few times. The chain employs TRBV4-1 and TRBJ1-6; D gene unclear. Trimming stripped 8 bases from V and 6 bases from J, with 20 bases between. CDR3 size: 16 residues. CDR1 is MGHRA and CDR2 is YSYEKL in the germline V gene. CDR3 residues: CASDRVFQIGNSPLHF. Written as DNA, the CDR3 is TGCGCCAGCGACCGGGTTTTCCAGATTGGTAATTCACCCCTCCACTTT.

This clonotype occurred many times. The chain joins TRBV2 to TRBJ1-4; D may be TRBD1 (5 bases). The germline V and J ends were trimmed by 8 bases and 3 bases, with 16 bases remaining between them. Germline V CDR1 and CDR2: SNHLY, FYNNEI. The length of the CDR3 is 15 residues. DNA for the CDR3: TGTGCCAGCCGGTCAGGGTGGTCGTCTAATGAAAAACTGTTTTTT. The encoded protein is CASRSGWSSNEKLFF.

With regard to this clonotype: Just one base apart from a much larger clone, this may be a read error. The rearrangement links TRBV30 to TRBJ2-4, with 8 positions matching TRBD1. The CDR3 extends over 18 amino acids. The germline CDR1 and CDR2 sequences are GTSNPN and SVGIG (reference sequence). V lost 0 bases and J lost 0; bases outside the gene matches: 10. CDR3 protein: CAWSVGWDRRLAKNIQYF. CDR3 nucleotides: TGTGCCTGGAGTGTAGGGTGGGACAGGCGCCTAGCCAAAAACATTCAGTACTTC.

The CDR3 coding sequence is TGTGCCTGGAGTGACCCGACTAGCGGGGGATCCTACGAGCAGTACTTC. Translation: CAWSDPTSGGSYEQYF. The chain is built from TRBV30 and TRBJ2-7; 12 bases map to TRBD2. V was clipped by 1 base and J by 1 base; unmatched bases: 5. The CDR3 length is 16 residues. In germline, CDR1 is GTSNPN, CDR2 SVGIG (reference sequence).

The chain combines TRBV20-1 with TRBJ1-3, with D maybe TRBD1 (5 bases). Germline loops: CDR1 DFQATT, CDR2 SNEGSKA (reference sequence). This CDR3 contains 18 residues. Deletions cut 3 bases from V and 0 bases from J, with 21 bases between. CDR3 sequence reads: CSARGLAGGGYSGNTIYF. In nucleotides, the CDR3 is TGCAGTGCTAGGGGTCTAGCCGGCGGGGGGTACTCTGGAAACACCATATATTTT.

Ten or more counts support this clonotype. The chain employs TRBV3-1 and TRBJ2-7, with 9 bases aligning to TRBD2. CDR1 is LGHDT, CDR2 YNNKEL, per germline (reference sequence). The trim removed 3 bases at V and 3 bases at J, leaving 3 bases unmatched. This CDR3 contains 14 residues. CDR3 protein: CASSQGLANYEQYF. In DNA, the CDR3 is TGTGCCAGCAGCCAGGGACTAGCCAACTACGAGCAGTACTTC.

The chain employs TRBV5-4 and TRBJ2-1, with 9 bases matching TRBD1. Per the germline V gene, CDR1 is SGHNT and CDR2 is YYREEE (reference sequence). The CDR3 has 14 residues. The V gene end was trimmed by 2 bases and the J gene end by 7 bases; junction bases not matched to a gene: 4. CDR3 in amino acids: CASSFGTGTNEQFF. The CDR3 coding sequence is TGTGCCAGCAGCTTTGGGACAGGGACGAATGAGCAGTTCTTC.

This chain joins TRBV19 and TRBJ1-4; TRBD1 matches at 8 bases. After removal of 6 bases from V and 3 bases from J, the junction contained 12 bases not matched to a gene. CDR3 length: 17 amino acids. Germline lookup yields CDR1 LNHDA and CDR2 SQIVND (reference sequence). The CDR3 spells CASRPTPQGAANEKLFF. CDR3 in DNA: TGTGCCAGTAGACCCACCCCTCAGGGGGCAGCTAATGAAAAACTGTTTTTT.

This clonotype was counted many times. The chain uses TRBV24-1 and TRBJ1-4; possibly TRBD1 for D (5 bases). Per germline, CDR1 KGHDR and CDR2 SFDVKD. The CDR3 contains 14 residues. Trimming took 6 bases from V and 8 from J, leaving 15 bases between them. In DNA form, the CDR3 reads TGTGCCACCAGTCCGGGACTCGGGAACGAAAAACTGTTTTTT. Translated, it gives CATSPGLGNEKLFF.

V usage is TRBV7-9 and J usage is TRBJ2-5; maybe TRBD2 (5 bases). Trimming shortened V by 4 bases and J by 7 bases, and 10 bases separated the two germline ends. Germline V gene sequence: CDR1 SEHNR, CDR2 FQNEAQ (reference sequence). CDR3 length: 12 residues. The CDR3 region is CASSSGRGTQYF. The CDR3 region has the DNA TGTGCCAGCAGCTCCGGTCGGGGGACCCAGTACTTC.

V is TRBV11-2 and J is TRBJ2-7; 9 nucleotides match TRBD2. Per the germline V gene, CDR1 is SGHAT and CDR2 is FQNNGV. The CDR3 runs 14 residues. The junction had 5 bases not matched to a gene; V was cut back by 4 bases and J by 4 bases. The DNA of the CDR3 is TGTGCCAGCAGCTATGGGACTAGCTTTTACGAGCAGTACTTC. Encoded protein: CASSYGTSFYEQYF.

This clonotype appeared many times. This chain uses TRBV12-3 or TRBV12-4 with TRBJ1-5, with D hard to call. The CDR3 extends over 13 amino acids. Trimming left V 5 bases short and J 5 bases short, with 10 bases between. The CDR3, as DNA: TGTGCCAGCAGTCCAAACCCCGATCAGCCCCAGCATTTT. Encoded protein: CASSPNPDQPQHF.

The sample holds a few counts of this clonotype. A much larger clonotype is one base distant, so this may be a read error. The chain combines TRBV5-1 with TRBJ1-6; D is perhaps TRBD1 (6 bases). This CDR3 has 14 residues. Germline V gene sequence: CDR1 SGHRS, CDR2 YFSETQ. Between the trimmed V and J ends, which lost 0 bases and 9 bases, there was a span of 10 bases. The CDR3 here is CASSLEGVGSPLHF. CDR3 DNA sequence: TGCGCCAGCAGCTTGGAGGGGGTGGGTTCACCCCTCCACTTT.

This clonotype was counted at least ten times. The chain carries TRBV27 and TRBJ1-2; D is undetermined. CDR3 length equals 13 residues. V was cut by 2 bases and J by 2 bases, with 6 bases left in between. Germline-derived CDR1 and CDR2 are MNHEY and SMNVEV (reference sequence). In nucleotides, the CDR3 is TGTGCCAGCAGTTTAGGGAGCAACTATGGCTACACCTTC. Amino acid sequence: CASSLGSNYGYTF.

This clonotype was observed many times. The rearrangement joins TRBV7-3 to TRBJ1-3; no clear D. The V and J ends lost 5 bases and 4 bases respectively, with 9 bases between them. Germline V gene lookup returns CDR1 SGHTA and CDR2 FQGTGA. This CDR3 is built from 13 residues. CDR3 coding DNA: TGTGCCAGCAGCCGTGTCGTGGGAAACACCATATATTTT. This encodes CASSRVVGNTIYF. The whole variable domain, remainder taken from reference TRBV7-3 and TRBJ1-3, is GAGVSQTPSNKVTEKGKYVELRCDPISGHTALYWYRQSLGQGPEFLIYFQGTGAADDSGLPNDRFFAVRPEGSVSTLKIQRTERGDSAVYLCASSRVVGNTIYFGEGSWLTVV.